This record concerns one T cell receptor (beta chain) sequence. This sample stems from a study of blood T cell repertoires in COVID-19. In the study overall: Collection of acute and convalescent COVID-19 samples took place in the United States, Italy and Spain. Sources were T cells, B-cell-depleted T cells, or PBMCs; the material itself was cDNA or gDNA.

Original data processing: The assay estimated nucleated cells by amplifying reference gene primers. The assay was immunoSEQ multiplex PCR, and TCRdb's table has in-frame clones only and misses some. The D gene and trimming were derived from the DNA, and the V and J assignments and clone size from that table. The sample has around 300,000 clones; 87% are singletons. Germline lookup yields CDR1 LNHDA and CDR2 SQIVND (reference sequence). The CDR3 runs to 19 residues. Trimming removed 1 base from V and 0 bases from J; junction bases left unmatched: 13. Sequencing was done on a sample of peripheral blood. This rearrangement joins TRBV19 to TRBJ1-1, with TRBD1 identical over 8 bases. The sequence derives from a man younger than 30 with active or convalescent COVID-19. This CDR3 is CASSIGYAGGYEMNTEAFF. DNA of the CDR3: TGTGCCAGTAGTATAGGGTACGCAGGGGGCTATGAGATGAACACTGAAGCTTTCTTT.